These 20 T cell receptor beta chains were all obtained from the same sample, sequenced in a study of response to subunit inactivated influenza vaccine. TCRdb reanalysed the RT-PCR reads using MiXCR and keeps one entry per CDR3 protein. This table holds roughly 780,000 distinct CDR3 sequences, 15% to 20% found once. The sample was PBMCs from blood, taken 5 days after vaccination. The source is a man aged 50-60 years who received an inactivated influenza vaccine.

This clonotype has only a few counts. The J gene is TRBJ2-7, the V gene TRBV15; 7 positions agree with TRBD1. CDR3 length equals 13 residues. Germline values: CDR1 LNHNV, CDR2 YYDKDF (reference sequence). Losses at the gene ends were 6 bases for V and 1 base for J; bases not matched to a gene: 3. CDR3 bases: TGTGCCACCAGAAGGGACAGATCCTACGAGCAGTACTTC. Its translation: CATRRDRSYEQYF. The variable domain in full, with the rest retrieved from reference TRBV15 and TRBJ2-7, is DAMVIQNPRYQVTQFGKPVTLSCSQTLNHNVMYWYQQKSSQAPKLLFHYYDKDFNNEADTPDNFQSRRPNTSFCFLDIRSPGLGDTAMYLCATRRDRSYEQYFGPGTRLTVT.

The J gene is TRBJ1-2, the V gene TRBV5-1; D possibly corresponds to TRBD1 (5 bases). The germline V and J ends were trimmed by 2 bases and 6 bases, with 14 bases remaining between them. The germline V gene has CDR1 SGHRS and CDR2 YFSETQ. There are 14 residues in the CDR3. The CDR3 DNA is TGCGCCAGCAGCTTACAGGACACAGAGGATGGCTACACCTTC. Protein product: CASSLQDTEDGYTF. The whole variable domain, filled in from reference TRBV5-1 and TRBJ1-2, reads KAGVTQTPRYLIKTRGQQVTLSCSPISGHRSVSWYQQTPGQGLQFLFEYFSETQRNKGNFPGRFSGRQFSNSRSEMNVSTLELGDSALYLCASSLQDTEDGYTFGSGTRLTVV.

This clonotype was observed a few times. This chain connects TRBV18 to TRBJ2-5, with D perhaps TRBD1 or TRBD2 (6 bases each). Trimming removed 0 bases from V and 3 bases from J, with 14 bases in between. CDR1 and CDR2 (germline): KGHSH, LQKENI. The length of the CDR3 is 16 residues. In nucleotides, the CDR3 is TGTGCCAGCTCACCACCCGGTTTGGGGGGCGAAGAGACCCAGTACTTC. It translates to CASSPPGLGGEETQYF. The full variable domain, completed using reference TRBV18 and TRBJ2-5, is NAGVMQNPRHLVRRRGQEARLRCSPMKGHSHVYWYRQLPEEGLKFMVYLQKENIIDESGMPKERFSAEFPKEGPSILRIQQVVRGDSAAYFCASSPPGLGGEETQYFGPGTRLLVL.

The chain employs TRBV12-3 or TRBV12-4 and TRBJ2-7; the D is unclear. Trimming took off 5 bases at V and 3 bases at J, with 11 bases between the two ends. CDR3 length equals 13 residues. As DNA, the CDR3 is TGTGCCAGCAGTCCAACAGTCATCTACGAGCAGTACTTC. Translated: CASSPTVIYEQYF.

The chain combines TRBV10-3 with TRBJ2-7; TRBD1 aligns across 10 bases. Trimming at V came to 2 bases and at J to 4 bases, leaving 8 bases not matched to a gene. CDR1 is ENHRY, CDR2 SYGVKD, per germline. CDR3 length: 16 amino acids. This chain's CDR3 is CAISEQPGQGRYEQYF. The DNA for the CDR3 is TGTGCCATCAGTGAGCAGCCGGGACAGGGGAGATACGAGCAGTACTTC.

V gene TRBV7-2 combines with J gene TRBJ1-2; D is unclear. CDR1 is SGHTA and CDR2 is FQGNSA in the germline V gene. The CDR3 runs 12 residues. The germline V and J ends were trimmed by 5 bases and 1 base, with 5 bases remaining between them. The CDR3 DNA follows: TGTGCCAGCAGCCCCCATAACTATGGCTACACCTTC. This translates into CASSPHNYGYTF. Full variable domain (missing parts from reference TRBV7-2 and TRBJ1-2): GAGVSQSPSNKVTEKGKDVELRCDPISGHTALYWYRQSLGQGLEFLIYFQGNSAPDKSGLPSDRFSAERTGGSVSTLTIQRTQQEDSAVYLCASSPHNYGYTFGSGTRLTVV.

A few counts support this clonotype. The chain couples TRBV20-1 to TRBJ2-7, with 8 nucleotides matching TRBD1. CDR1 and CDR2 (germline): DFQATT, SNEGSKA (reference sequence). Germline trimming cut 6 bases from V and 1 base from J; bases unmatched to any gene: 8. The CDR3 loop spans 14 amino acids. DNA for the CDR3: TGCAGTGCCTCAAAGTGGGACAGGTCCTACGAGCAGTACTTC. Amino acid sequence: CSASKWDRSYEQYF.

This clonotype occurred a few times. This sequence joins TRBV15 and TRBJ2-1; no clear D. Germline values: CDR1 LNHNV, CDR2 YYDKDF (reference sequence). The CDR3 totals 16 residues. Trimming pared 0 bases from V and 4 bases from J, leaving 13 bases between. The CDR3: CATSRDRYQLYNEQFF. CDR3 nucleotide sequence: TGTGCCACCAGCAGAGATCGTTATCAGTTGTACAATGAGCAGTTCTTC.

This clonotype was observed many times. This chain links TRBV24-1 with TRBJ2-1; TRBD2 matches 13 bases. CDR1 and CDR2 (germline): KGHDR, SFDVKD. The CDR3 loop spans 18 amino acids. The ends lost 3 bases at V and 9 bases at J; junction bases unmatched: 13. The CDR3 spells CATSDIRTSGSSLVEQFF. CDR3 in DNA: TGTGCCACCAGTGATATAAGGACTAGCGGGAGCAGTTTGGTTGAGCAGTTCTTC.

This clonotype was picked up many times. The junction departs from the called germline gene at one end, perhaps through a read error. The chain combines TRBV4-1 with TRBJ1-1; D possibly corresponds to TRBD1 (5 bases). The CDR3 runs to 14 residues. Germline CDR1 and CDR2: MGHRA and YSYEKL. The CDR3 sequence is CASRQDNRPYEAFF. CDR3 DNA sequence: TGCGCCAGCAGACAAGACAACAGGCCTTATGAAGCTTTCTTT.

V gene TRBV29-1 combines with J gene TRBJ2-7; possibly TRBD1 or TRBD2 for D (5 bases each). Germline V gene sequence: CDR1 SQVTM, CDR2 ANQGSEA. The CDR3 runs to 13 residues. With 4 bases removed from V and 7 bases from J, the gap between germline ends came to 17 bases. The CDR3 nucleotides read TGCAGCGTTGCTGATACGGGGCCGTGGGAGCAGTACTTC. It specifies CSVADTGPWEQYF.

This clonotype was detected a few times. The rearrangement uses TRBV28 and TRBJ2-1; 7 bases agree with TRBD1. The V segment lost 1 base and the J segment 5 bases; nucleotides outside the gene matches: 2. This CDR3 is built from 14 residues. Per germline, CDR1 MDHEN and CDR2 SYDVKM. The CDR3, as DNA: TGTGCCAGCAGTTTATATGGGACAGACAATGAGCAGTTCTTC. This codes for CASSLYGTDNEQFF.

This clonotype was observed at least ten times. V usage is TRBV6-2 or TRBV6-3 and J usage is TRBJ2-3; D gene uncertain. The germline gives CDR1 MNHEY, CDR2 SVGEGT. The CDR3 totals 15 residues. V was cut by 1 base and J by 9 bases, with 17 bases left in between. CDR3 region: CASSYLVAVSPTQYF. For the CDR3, the DNA is TGTGCCAGCAGTTACTTGGTAGCCGTCTCCCCGACGCAGTATTTT.

This clonotype was seen repeatedly, ten times or more. The chain combines TRBV20-1 with TRBJ1-1; perhaps TRBD1 as D (6 bases). CDR3 length: 14 residues. The germline CDR1 and CDR2 sequences are DFQATT and SNEGSKA (reference sequence). The ends were cut back, 4 bases at V and 4 bases at J, with 16 bases in the middle. Here the CDR3 reads CSANIQGIGTEAFF. In DNA form, the CDR3 reads TGCAGTGCTAACATCCAGGGGATTGGCACTGAAGCTTTCTTT.

At least ten counts were recorded for this clonotype. The genes are TRBV25-1 and TRBJ2-3; no definite D call. Germline CDR1 reads MGHDK; CDR2 reads SYGVNS. Trimming cost V 6 bases and J 6 bases, with 10 bases left between them. This CDR3 comprises 12 residues. CDR3 bases: TGTGCCAGCAGACATACATCTGATACGCAGTATTTT. Translating gives CASRHTSDTQYF.

V and J are TRBV28 and TRBJ1-1; D gene uncertain. Per the germline V gene, CDR1 is MDHEN and CDR2 is SYDVKM. CDR3 length: 14 residues. The V and J ends lost 6 bases and 3 bases respectively, with 14 bases between them. CDR3 sequence reads: CASSLELADTEAFF. The CDR3 DNA reads as TGTGCCAGCAGCCTTGAGTTGGCGGACACTGAAGCTTTCTTT.

The chain uses TRBV7-2 and TRBJ1-6; no firm D call. Germline CDR1 SGHTA, CDR2 FQGNSA. Trimming removed 5 bases from V and 9 bases from J, with 20 bases in between. This CDR3 has 16 residues. The CDR3 here is CASSKDGSAPGSPLHF. CDR3 DNA sequence: TGTGCCAGCAGCAAAGATGGGTCCGCGCCTGGTTCACCCCTCCACTTT.

The chain employs TRBV7-2 and TRBJ2-3; 7 bases map to TRBD2. The CDR3 runs 15 residues. Germline lookup yields CDR1 SGHTA and CDR2 FQGNSA. J gave up 7 bases and V 2 bases, and 9 bases lay outside the gene matches. Here the CDR3 reads CASSLWGGLANTQYF. DNA of the CDR3: TGTGCCAGCAGCTTATGGGGGGGTCTCGCGAATACGCAGTATTTT.

This clonotype was detected a few times. The chain employs TRBV20-1 and TRBJ2-4, with 7 nucleotides matching TRBD2. Germline V gene lookup returns CDR1 DFQATT and CDR2 SNEGSKA (reference sequence). Losses at the gene ends were 2 bases for V and 3 bases for J; bases not matched to a gene: 10. The CDR3 is 16 residues long. The chain's CDR3 is CSARPSGTFFKNIQYF. The DNA for the CDR3 is TGCAGTGCTAGACCTAGCGGAACGTTTTTCAAAAACATTCAGTACTTC.

The genes are TRBV20-1 and TRBJ2-1, with unresolved D. CDR1 DFQATT and CDR2 SNEGSKA come from the germline V gene (reference sequence). V gave up 2 bases and J gave up 3 bases, with 2 bases separating them. This CDR3 is 11 amino acids long. The CDR3 reads CSARFYNEQFF. The DNA for the CDR3 is TGCAGTGCTAGATTCTACAATGAGCAGTTCTTC.